These T cell receptor beta chains were read from a single sample in a study of shared clonotypes between healthy human individuals. Libraries were prepared by immunoSEQ multiplex PCR; TCRdb keeps only in-frame clonotypes and omits some of them. The sample includes 2 million to 2.5 million clones, under 95% of them seen just once. Sequenced sample: naive CD4+ T cells from PBMCs. The receptors originated from a man younger than 30 in good health. Some clones in this sample may be carry-over from other donors' samples. The CDR3 runs from the conserved cysteine through the conserved F or W. The D gene is left open where the match is weak. Size is omitted from some rows. Given values are once, few, many or a class for expanded clones.

d_call	clone_size	j_call	v_call	cdr3_nt	cdr3_aa
TRBD1	.	TRBJ2-7	TRBV5-4	TGTGCCAGCAGGGCGGGACAGGGAGGGGCCTACGAGCAGTACTTC	CASRAGQGGAYEQYF
.	.	TRBJ2-3	TRBV6-5	TGTGCCAGCAGTTCCATAGCGGAGAACACAGATACGCAGTATTTT	CASSSIAENTDTQYF
.	.	TRBJ2-5	TRBV6-5	TGTGCCAGCAGCTCAATTTTTGACAGGAAAGAGACCCAGTACTTC	CASSSIFDRKETQYF
TRBD2	.	TRBJ2-5	TRBV7-8	TGTGCCAGCAGGTTCGGGGGGGCCGGAGAGACCCAGTACTTC	CASRFGGAGETQYF
TRBD1	.	TRBJ2-1	TRBV28	TGTGCCAGCAGTATACAGGGGCACTCCTACAATGAGCAGTTCTTC	CASSIQGHSYNEQFF
TRBD1	.	TRBJ2-5	TRBV28	TGTGCCAGCAGTTTAAGGGCCAGACAGGGGAGGGAGACCCAGTACTTC	CASSLRARQGRETQYF
.	.	TRBJ2-2	TRBV5-1	TGCGCCAGCAGCTATAGGACTGTCGGGGAGCTGTTTTTT	CASSYRTVGELFF
.	.	TRBJ2-5	TRBV28	TGTGCCAGCACCCCCCGGAAGTGGGGACGAGGAGAGACCCAGTACTTC	CASTPRKWGRGETQYF
.	.	TRBJ2-5	TRBV5-4	TGCGCCAGCCCCTCGGGGAGAAGGTATGAGACCCAGTACTTC	CASPSGRRYETQYF
.	.	TRBJ2-7	TRBV11-2	TGTGCCAGCAGCTTAGAGATGGGGGTGATGCAGTACTTC	CASSLEMGVMQYF
.	.	TRBJ1-3	TRBV6-4	TGTGCCAGTAATGTAAGACGATCTGGAAACACCATATATTTT	CASNVRRSGNTIYF
TRBD2	.	TRBJ2-2	TRBV7-3	TGTGCCAGCAGCCAGATCGGGACTACAAACACCGGGGAGCTGTTTTTT	CASSQIGTTNTGELFF
TRBD1	.	TRBJ2-7	TRBV19	TGTGCCAGTAGTGTGTCTCGACGGGGACAGGGTAGGGCCTACGAGCAGTACTTC	CASSVSRRGQGRAYEQYF
.	.	TRBJ1-2	TRBV15	TGTGCCACCAGCCGCCAGGGGTCGGGTGGCTACACCTTC	CATSRQGSGGYTF
.	.	TRBJ2-2	TRBV28	TGTGCCAGGGGAGTTGGGGGCCCCGGGGAGCTGTTTTTT	CARGVGGPGELFF
TRBD2	.	TRBJ2-2	TRBV7-3	TGTGCCAGCAGCGAACTAGCGGGAGGGCCTAGTTACGGGGAGCTGTTTTTT	CASSELAGGPSYGELFF
.	.	TRBJ1-5	TRBV18	TGTGCCAGCTCACCACCATCGGGTAAGGGACAGCCCCAGCATTTT	CASSPPSGKGQPQHF
.	.	TRBJ1-2	TRBV4-1	TGCGCCAGCAGCCAAGATATAGGGATGGGCTACACCTTC	CASSQDIGMGYTF
TRBD1	.	TRBJ2-7	TRBV28	TGTGCCAGCAAAACCGGGACAGGCTACGAGCAGTACTTC	CASKTGTGYEQYF
.	.	TRBJ1-4	TRBV5-4	TGTGCCAGCAGCTCCTACCCGGGCCGAAACTTTAATGAAAAACTGTTTTTT	CASSSYPGRNFNEKLFF
.	.	TRBJ1-2	TRBV12-2	TGTGCAAGTCGCCCCCAGGCTTGCGACTATGGCTACACCTTC	CASRPQACDYGYTF
TRBD1	.	TRBJ1-3	TRBV5-6	TGTGCCAGCAGCGGCTGGGACAGGGACTCTGGAAACACCATATATTTT	CASSGWDRDSGNTIYF
TRBD1	.	TRBJ2-7	TRBV5-1	TGCGCCAGCAGCCCTCGGACAGGGGGCTGGGAGCAGTACTTC	CASSPRTGGWEQYF
.	.	TRBJ1-2	TRBV7-9	TGTGCCAGCAGCTTATTTCAGCCCTATGGCTACACCTTC	CASSLFQPYGYTF
.	.	TRBJ2-2	TRBV7-9	TGTGCCAGCAGCACCCGGGACCGCAACACCGGGGAGCTGTTTTTT	CASSTRDRNTGELFF
TRBD1	.	TRBJ1-3	TRBV5-1	TGCGCCAGCAGCCCCAGGGGGGGTTCTGGAAACACCATATATTTT	CASSPRGGSGNTIYF
.	.	TRBJ1-5	TRBV4-1	TGCGCCAGCAGCCAAGGGGGCGGGCAGGGCCGAAGCCAGCCCCAGCATTTT	CASSQGGGQGRSQPQHF
.	.	TRBJ2-1	TRBV5-1	TGCGCCAGCAGCTTGGATCTGATCGGGAGCTCCTACAATGAGCAGTTCTTC	CASSLDLIGSSYNEQFF
.	.	TRBJ2-1	TRBV10-3	TGTGCCATCAGTCGAACTCCCTCCCCTACGTACAATGAGCAGTTCTTC	CAISRTPSPTYNEQFF
.	.	TRBJ1-5	TRBV7-9	TGTGCCAGCAGCTTAGAAGTGGGGGGCACGCGCAATCAGCCCCAGCATTTT	CASSLEVGGTRNQPQHF
.	.	TRBJ2-1	TRBV19	TGTGCCAGTAGTATACGGGTCGCCTCCTACAATGAGCAGTTCTTC	CASSIRVASYNEQFF
TRBD2	once	TRBJ2-5	TRBV19	TGTGCCAGTAGTATAGCCCGGGACTACAAAGAGACCCAGTACTTC	CASSIARDYKETQYF
TRBD1	once	TRBJ1-1	TRBV6-4	TGTGCCAGCAGTTGGGACAGCTCCACTGAAGCTTTCTTT	CASSWDSSTEAFF
TRBD1	once	TRBJ2-5	TRBV27	TGTGCCAGCAGTTTATCGCGAGGGACAGGGGGGGAAGAGACCCAGTACTTC	CASSLSRGTGGEETQYF
.	.	TRBJ1-1	TRBV28	TGTGCCAGCAGTGGAAACACTGAAGCTTTCTTT	CASSGNTEAFF
.	.	TRBJ1-1	TRBV18	TGTGCCAGCTCCGCCGGGGGATTGAACACTGAAGCTTTCTTT	CASSAGGLNTEAFF
.	.	TRBJ1-5	TRBV28	TGTGCCAGCCGGACGGATAGCAATCAGCCCCAGCATTTT	CASRTDSNQPQHF
TRBD1	.	TRBJ1-5	TRBV7-2	TGTGCCAGCAGCTTAGTAGGGACAGGGAATCAGCCCCAGCATTTT	CASSLVGTGNQPQHF
.	once	TRBJ2-7	TRBV6-4	TGTGCCAGCAGTGAGATGGGCGGCAGTCTCTACGAGCAGTACTTC	CASSEMGGSLYEQYF
.	.	TRBJ2-7	TRBV19	TGTGCCAGTAGTCCGCCCTCGCGGGCCGAGCAGTACTTC	CASSPPSRAEQYF